A single sample gave rise to the 18 T cell receptor beta chains below, sequenced in a study of kidney transplant recipient with SARS-CoV-2 infection. MiXCR was run by TCRdb on the reads, yielding one entry per CDR3 protein. This sample yields some 220,000 distinct CDR3 sequences, of which less than 35% are seen a single time; roughly 7% belongs to the top ten. The sample here was a blood sample, taken at baseline and around day 110 from a kidney transplant recipient. These receptors were collected from a male patient between 25 and 39 years old who had COVID-19 and was a kidney transplant recipient. Some T cells may be supplied by the graft donor.

The rearrangement uses TRBV5-8 and TRBJ2-2; perhaps TRBD2 as D (6 bases). The length of the CDR3 is 14 residues. CDR1 SGHTS and CDR2 YDEGEE come from the germline V gene. V was trimmed by 2 bases and J by 3 bases, leaving 8 bases between them. The CDR3 DNA reads as TGTGCCAGCAGCTTAGGAGGGGACACCGGGGAGCTGTTTTTT. Translation gives CASSLGGDTGELFF.

This clonotype was found many times. The chain recombines TRBV9 with TRBJ2-2; 9 positions agree with TRBD1. There are 15 residues in the CDR3. The trim removed 2 bases at V and 4 bases at J, leaving 3 bases unmatched. Germline V gives CDR1 SGDLS, CDR2 YYNGEE. In DNA form, the CDR3 reads TGTGCCAGCAGCGTCACGGGACAGGGCACCGGGGAGCTGTTTTTT. Translating it yields CASSVTGQGTGELFF.

The V gene is TRBV10-3, the J gene TRBJ2-3, with D unresolved. V dropped 3 bases and J dropped 0 bases, with 13 bases sitting between them. From germline, CDR1 is ENHRY and CDR2 SYGVKD. The CDR3 consists of 16 residues. CDR3 DNA: TGTGCCATCAGTGAAGGGAACACTCCTAGCACAGATACGCAGTATTTT. Translating gives CAISEGNTPSTDTQYF.

On this clonotype: A much larger clone differs by one base, so this may be a read error. The V call is TRBV12-3 or TRBV12-4, the J call TRBJ1-5; tentative D call: TRBD1 (5 bases). The CDR3 loop spans 12 amino acids. V was trimmed by 5 bases and J by 11 bases, leaving 13 bases between them. The CDR3 DNA sequence: TGTGCCAGCAGTCCCCAGCCAGGGTCCCAGCATTTT. Residues: CASSPQPGSQHF.

In nucleotides, the CDR3 is TGTGCCAGCAGACCCCCTGGATCACCCGGGGAGCTGTTTTTT. Its translation: CASRPPGSPGELFF. The chain uses TRBV6-6 and TRBJ2-2, with D unresolved. The CDR3 spans 14 residues. Trimming removed 6 bases at V and 6 bases at J, with 14 bases between. The germline gives CDR1 MNHNY, CDR2 SVGAGI (reference sequence).

The rearrangement links TRBV7-9 to TRBJ2-5; no reliable D call. Germline loops: CDR1 SEHNR, CDR2 FQNEAQ (reference sequence). This CDR3 has 14 amino acids. V was cut by 1 base and J by 1 base, with 7 bases left in between. The CDR3 spells CASSLGRIQETQYF. The CDR3 DNA follows: TGTGCCAGCAGCTTAGGTAGGATCCAAGAGACCCAGTACTTC.

Remarks on this clonotype: Given a much more abundant clone one base away, this may be a read error. The chain links TRBV4-1 to TRBJ2-1; no clear D gene. The CDR3 is 14 residues long. CDR1 is MGHRA, CDR2 YSYEKL, per germline. DNA of the CDR3: TGCGCCAGCAGCCAAGATGAGTTGACCTTTCAGCAGCTCTTC. Its translation is CASSQDELTFQQLF.

This clonotype was counted ten times or more. The chain employs TRBV6-5 and TRBJ1-2; D is unclear. The CDR3 runs 17 residues. Deletions cut 4 bases from V and 4 bases from J, with 22 bases between. In germline, CDR1 is MNHEY, CDR2 SVGAGI. The CDR3 DNA follows: TGTGCCAGCAGTTTTACGGCCTCTATGCGAAAGACCTATGGCTACACCTTC. Amino acids: CASSFTASMRKTYGYTF.

The chain recombines TRBV6-8 with TRBJ2-3, with D hard to call. Germline V CDR1 and CDR2: MNHGY, SAAAGT. Trimming removed 0 bases at V and 2 bases at J, with 9 bases between. CDR3 length equals 15 residues. The CDR3 here is CASSYSRSPTDTQYF. The CDR3 region has the DNA TGTGCCAGCAGTTACTCGCGCAGCCCCACAGATACGCAGTATTTT.

In regard to this clonotype: A read error may be the cause here, since a much bigger clone is one base away. The chain combines TRBV9 with TRBJ2-1; 7 nucleotides match TRBD2. Germline V lookup: CDR1 SGDLS, CDR2 YYNGEE. The CDR3 runs to 16 residues. The DNA of the CDR3 is TGTGCCGGCAGTAGGGAAGGGCTAGCGGTCTACAATGAGCAGTTCTTC. Protein product: CAGSREGLAVYNEQFF. The complete variable domain, with remaining parts taken from reference TRBV9 and TRBJ2-1, reads DSGVTQTPKHLITATGQRVTLRCSPRSGDLSVYWYQQSLDQGLQFLIQYYNGEERAKGNILERFSAQQFPDLHSELNLSSLELGDSALYFCAGSREGLAVYNEQFFGPGTRLTVL.

Remarks on this clonotype: A much bigger clone sits one base away, suggesting this may be a read error. This chain connects TRBV7-6 to TRBJ2-2, with D perhaps being TRBD1 or TRBD2 (6 bases each). The V gene's germline CDR1 is SGHVS and CDR2 FNYEAQ. The CDR3 extends over 15 amino acids. The CDR3 here is CASSRRLGGTGGLFF. The CDR3 DNA follows: TGTGCCAGCAGCCGTCGACTAGGGGGGACTGGGGGGCTGTTTTTT.

For this clonotype: A read error is possible here, since a much larger clone lies one base away. The chain couples TRBV7-2 to TRBJ1-5; D uncertain. CDR3 length equals 13 residues. Germline V lookup: CDR1 SGHTA, CDR2 FQGNSA. CDR3 loop: CANSFGRNQPQHF. CDR3 nucleotide sequence: TGTGCCAACAGCTTTGGTCGGAATCAGCCCCAGCATTTT.

The chain employs TRBV5-1 and TRBJ2-3; either TRBD1 or TRBD2 may supply D (5 bases each). From germline, CDR1 is SGHRS and CDR2 YFSETQ. With 1 base removed from V and 6 bases from J, the gap between germline ends came to 9 bases. The CDR3 loop spans 13 amino acids. CDR3 DNA sequence: TGCGCCAGCAGCTTGCCCCGGGGCGATACGCAGTATTTT. This sequence encodes CASSLPRGDTQYF.

This clonotype has just a few counts. The chain is built from TRBV19 and TRBJ2-5; D uncertain. The CDR3 runs 15 residues. Germline CDR1 reads LNHDA; CDR2 reads SQIVND (reference sequence). Trimming cost V 5 bases and J 0 bases, with 13 bases left between them. The CDR3 DNA sequence: TGTGCCAGTAGTCCCCGAGAAGCCTACCAAGAGACCCAGTACTTC. Translation gives CASSPREAYQETQYF.

By share, this clonotype ranks as medium-sized. V usage is TRBV12-3 or TRBV12-4 and J usage is TRBJ1-5, with D perhaps matching TRBD1 (6 bases). V dropped 3 bases and J dropped 6 bases, with 12 bases sitting between them. The CDR3 contains 14 residues. The CDR3 nucleotides are TGTGCCAGCAGTTTCGGGGGGGGCAGTCAGCCCCAGCATTTT. Amino acids: CASSFGGGSQPQHF.

This clonotype was counted a single time. A much bigger clone sits one base away, suggesting this may be a read error. J is TRBJ2-3 and V is TRBV27, with 8 bases identical to TRBD2. The CDR3 is 14 amino acids. Germline V gene sequence: CDR1 MNHEY, CDR2 SMNVEV (reference sequence). J was trimmed by 2 bases and V by 8 bases; bases with no gene match: 6. CDR3 coding DNA: TGTGCCAGCTCCCGGGGGGGGATCACAGATACGCAGTATTTT. Its protein is CASSRGGITDTQYF.

This clonotype showed up many times. V and J are TRBV6-5 and TRBJ2-7; 7 bases are shared with TRBD1. The V gene end was trimmed by 6 bases and the J gene end by 5 bases; junction bases not matched to a gene: 7. The germline gives CDR1 MNHEY, CDR2 SVGAGI. The CDR3 extends over 13 amino acids. CDR3 sequence: CASRRQGDHEQYF. DNA for the CDR3: TGTGCCAGCAGAAGACAGGGAGACCACGAGCAGTACTTC.

The chain couples TRBV4-1 to TRBJ2-3, with TRBD1 matching 9 bases. The ends lost 4 bases at V and 3 bases at J; junction bases unmatched: 5. The germline V gene has CDR1 MGHRA and CDR2 YSYEKL. This CDR3 is 15 amino acids long. The CDR3 is CASSPRQGGTDTQYF. As DNA, the CDR3 is TGCGCCAGCAGCCCTAGACAGGGGGGAACAGATACGCAGTATTTT.